One TCR beta chain is described in this entry. The sample is drawn from a study of blood T cell repertoires in COVID-19. Study background: Donors in the United States, Italy and Spain gave samples during acute or convalescent COVID-19. T cells, B-cell-depleted T cells, or PBMCs supplied cDNA or gDNA.

Original handling: Nucleated cell counts were estimated from reference gene primer amplification. The table came from immunoSEQ multiplex PCR; TCRdb's copy has only in-frame clones and leaves some out. D and trimming come from the DNA, and the V and J calls and clone size come from that table. This repertoire shows about 67,000 clones, roughly 79% found once; its top ten account for roughly 6.3%. The TCR comes from a woman aged 55-69 years with acute or convalescent COVID-19. Sequenced material: peripheral blood.

In nucleotides, the CDR3 is TGTGCCAGCAGCCCGGAGGATAATTCACCCCTCCACTTT. Translated, it gives CASSPEDNSPLHF. This sequence joins TRBV3-1 (or the pseudogene TRBV3-2) and TRBJ1-6, with D unclear. This CDR3 is built from 13 residues. V dropped 4 bases and J dropped 5 bases, with 6 bases sitting between them. Germline CDR1 is LGHDT and CDR2 is YNNKEL (reference sequence).